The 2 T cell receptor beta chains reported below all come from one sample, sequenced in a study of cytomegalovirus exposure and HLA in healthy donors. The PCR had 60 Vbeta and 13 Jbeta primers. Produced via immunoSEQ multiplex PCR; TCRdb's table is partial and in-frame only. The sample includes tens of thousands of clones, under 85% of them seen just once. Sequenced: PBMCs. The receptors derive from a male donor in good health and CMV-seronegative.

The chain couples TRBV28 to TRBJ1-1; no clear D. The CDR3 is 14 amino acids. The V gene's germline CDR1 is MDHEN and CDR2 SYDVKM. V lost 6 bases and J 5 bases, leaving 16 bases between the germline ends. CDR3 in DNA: TGTGCCAGCAGCCTGATCCCTGAGGCGACTGAAGCTTTCTTT. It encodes CASSLIPEATEAFF.

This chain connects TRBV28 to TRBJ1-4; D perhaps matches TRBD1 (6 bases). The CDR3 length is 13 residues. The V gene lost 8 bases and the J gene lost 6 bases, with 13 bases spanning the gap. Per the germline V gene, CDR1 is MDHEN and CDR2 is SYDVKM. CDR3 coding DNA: TGTGCCAGCGGTGTTGCAGGGGATGAAAAACTGTTTTTT. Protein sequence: CASGVAGDEKLFF.